The 20 T cell receptor beta chains in this list originate from one sample, sequenced in a study of early T cells in non-severe SARS-CoV-2 infection. TCRdb used MiXCR to reprocess the 5' RACE reads, holding one entry per CDR3 protein. The profile shows about 100,000 distinct CDR3 sequences, about 12% of them singletons. Sequencing used whole blood. Receptors originate from an adult who was a healthcare worker with PCR-confirmed SARS-CoV-2 infection or an uninfected control (not recorded which).

The chain combines TRBV7-9 with TRBJ2-3, with TRBD2 matching 9 bases. Trimming took 0 bases from V and 2 from J; bases not matched to a gene: 3. The CDR3 is 16 residues long. Germline values: CDR1 SEHNR, CDR2 FQNEAQ (reference sequence). The CDR3 sequence: CASSLALAGFTDTQYF. As DNA, the CDR3 is TGTGCCAGCAGCTTAGCGCTAGCGGGATTCACAGATACGCAGTATTTT.

This chain connects TRBV28 to TRBJ2-6, with a possible D match to TRBD2 (7 bases). Deletions cut 8 bases from V and 4 bases from J, with 12 bases between. The CDR3 runs to 14 residues. Germline V gives CDR1 MDHEN, CDR2 SYDVKM. The CDR3 coding sequence is TGTGCCAGCGGGGGGGCATCAGGGGCCAACGTCCTGACTTTC. Amino acids: CASGGASGANVLTF.

This clonotype was recorded many times. The J gene is TRBJ2-2, the V gene TRBV28, with 9 nucleotides matching TRBD1. The CDR3 contains 15 residues. Per germline, CDR1 MDHEN and CDR2 SYDVKM. J gave up 7 bases and V 6 bases, and 9 bases lay outside the gene matches. Here the CDR3 DNA reads TGTGCCAGCAGGGAAAGGACAGGGGTGAACGGGGAGCTGTTTTTT. Amino acids: CASRERTGVNGELFF.

This clonotype has at least ten counts. V gene TRBV20-1 combines with J gene TRBJ2-5; 8 bases are a match to TRBD1. Germline assignment: CDR1 DFQATT and CDR2 SNEGSKA (reference sequence). This CDR3 spans 13 amino acids. The V segment lost 6 bases and the J segment 5 bases; nucleotides outside the gene matches: 8. CDR3 nucleotide sequence: TGCAGTGCACGGGCAGGGGGCCTGGAGACCCAGTACTTC. Its protein is CSARAGGLETQYF.

This clonotype was observed a handful of times. The V call is TRBV29-1, the J call TRBJ2-6; tentatively, D is TRBD1 (6 bases). The CDR3 length is 15 residues. The germline V gene has CDR1 SQVTM and CDR2 ANQGSEA. V shed 1 base and J shed 2 bases, with 9 bases lying between them. CDR3 sequence reads: CSVEGGLPGANVLTF. CDR3 DNA: TGCAGCGTTGAAGGGGGGCTCCCTGGGGCCAACGTCCTGACTTTC.

This clonotype was observed at least ten times. The rearrangement links TRBV5-1 to TRBJ2-3; the match to TRBD2 covers 10 bases. J gave up 2 bases and V 6 bases, and 3 bases lay outside the gene matches. Looked up from germline, CDR1 is SGHRS and CDR2 is YFSETQ. The CDR3 totals 14 residues. The CDR3 region has the DNA TGCGCCAGCAACGGACTAGCGGCCACAGATACGCAGTATTTT. Its translation is CASNGLAATDTQYF.

This clonotype was found a few times. The rearrangement links TRBV11-2 to TRBJ2-4; D not certain. The CDR3 is made up of 12 amino acids. V was cut by 5 bases and J by 3 bases, with 5 bases left in between. CDR1 and CDR2 (germline): SGHAT, FQNNGV. The CDR3 sequence: CASSPFKNIQYF. CDR3 sequence (DNA): TGTGCCAGCAGCCCATTCAAAAACATTCAGTACTTC.

The genes are TRBV12-3 or TRBV12-4 and TRBJ1-1; TRBD1 matches at 9 bases. CDR3 length: 12 residues. The junction had 5 bases not matched to a gene; V was cut back by 5 bases and J by 10 bases. CDR3 nucleotides: TGTGCCAGCAGTCCAGACAGGGGGAGAGCTTTCTTT. This gives the protein CASSPDRGRAFF.

The rearrangement uses TRBV25-1 and TRBJ2-3, with TRBD2 matching over 7 bases. This CDR3 is built from 16 residues. Germline-derived CDR1 and CDR2 are MGHDK and SYGVNS. J gave up 9 bases and V 3 bases, and 15 bases lay outside the gene matches. The CDR3 DNA reads as TGTGCCAGCAGTGAGATTGGACTAGGTCCTATGGAGACGCAGTATTTT. It specifies CASSEIGLGPMETQYF.

Many counts were recorded for this clonotype. The V and J genes are TRBV27 and TRBJ2-3, with 7 bases identical to TRBD2. This CDR3 comprises 16 residues. CDR1 is MNHEY and CDR2 is SMNVEV in the germline V gene (reference sequence). V lost 2 bases and J lost 2; bases outside the gene matches: 7. CDR3 nucleotides: TGTGCCAGCAGTTTAGCGGGCGGGGGTTACACAGATACGCAGTATTTT. It yields the protein CASSLAGGGYTDTQYF.

V gene TRBV6-2 or TRBV6-3 combines with J gene TRBJ2-7, with unresolved D. V lost 6 bases to trimming and J lost 7 bases, with 19 bases between them. This CDR3 is 14 amino acids long. CDR1 and CDR2 from the germline V gene are MNHEY and SVGEGT. This CDR3 reads CASSRRRALAEQYF. CDR3 in DNA: TGTGCCAGCAGCCGTAGACGGGCTTTGGCGGAGCAGTACTTC.

Ten or more counts support this clonotype. The genes are TRBV7-2 and TRBJ2-3; D is unclear. With 3 bases removed from V and 5 bases from J, the gap between germline ends came to 9 bases. This CDR3 has 13 residues. Germline CDR1 reads SGHTA; CDR2 reads FQGNSA. CDR3 sequence: CASSFGVGDTQYF. The CDR3 DNA reads TGTGCCAGCAGCTTTGGGGTCGGAGATACGCAGTATTTT.

V gene TRBV7-9 combines with J gene TRBJ2-5; D possibly uses TRBD1 or TRBD2 (5 bases each). Trimming left V 6 bases short and J 2 bases short, with 10 bases between. The CDR3 has 13 amino acids. CDR1 is SEHNR, CDR2 FQNEAQ, per germline (reference sequence). CDR3 protein: CASRFGAQETQYF. DNA of the CDR3: TGTGCCAGCAGATTCGGGGCGCAAGAGACCCAGTACTTC.

This rearrangement joins TRBV15 to TRBJ2-2, with D tentatively TRBD1 (6 bases). This CDR3 comprises 14 residues. Germline CDR1 reads LNHNV; CDR2 reads YYDKDF (reference sequence). The V end lost 9 bases, the J end lost 7 bases, and 18 bases lay between the germline ends. Here the CDR3 reads CATMKPTGFGELFF. The CDR3 DNA is TGTGCCACGATGAAACCTACAGGGTTCGGGGAGCTGTTTTTT.

This clonotype was found a few times. The chain uses TRBV7-2 and TRBJ2-1; D gene unclear. CDR1 is SGHTA and CDR2 is FQGNSA in the germline V gene. The CDR3 is 15 residues long. V was pared by 4 bases and J by 3 bases, with 13 bases between. The CDR3: CASSSGVNDYNEQFF. CDR3 DNA: TGTGCCAGCAGCTCCGGAGTGAATGACTACAATGAGCAGTTCTTC.

The sample holds many counts of this clonotype. The chain carries TRBV7-7 and TRBJ2-5; TRBD1 is a possible D gene (6 bases). The V end was cut by 1 base, the J end by 4 bases, with 10 bases between. Germline-derived CDR1 and CDR2 are SSHAT and FNYEAQ (reference sequence). The CDR3 covers 14 residues. CDR3 coding DNA: TGTGCCAGCAGCTTAGTCGAGGGGGTAGAGACCCAGTACTTC. Residues: CASSLVEGVETQYF.

At least ten counts were recorded for this clonotype. The genes are TRBV10-1 and TRBJ2-7, with a weak D call TRBD2 (7 bases). Germline V gives CDR1 WNHNN, CDR2 SYGVQD (reference sequence). This CDR3 has 14 residues. Trimming took 10 bases from V and 2 from J, leaving 18 bases between them. CDR3 amino acids: CATLPRGAPYEQYF. The CDR3 coding sequence is TGCGCCACCCTCCCCCGGGGGGCGCCCTACGAGCAGTACTTC.

This chain links TRBV28 with TRBJ2-5; 9 bases line up with TRBD2. With 6 bases clipped from V and 14 bases from J, the junction kept 13 bases outside the gene matches. CDR1 is MDHEN, CDR2 SYDVKM, per germline. CDR3 length equals 13 residues. CDR3 sequence (DNA): TGTGCCAGCAGATTGGCCGGAGGGACTAGCCCCTACTTC. Protein sequence: CASRLAGGTSPYF. Full variable domain (outside the CDR3, taken from reference TRBV28 and TRBJ2-5): DVKVTQSSRYLVKRTGEKVFLECVQDMDHENMFWYRQDPGLGLRLIYFSYDVKMKEKGDIPEGYSVSREKKERFSLILESASTNQTSMYLCASRLAGGTSPYFGPGTRLLVL.

Concerning this clonotype: A much larger clone lies a single base off, so this may be a read error. This chain links TRBV27 with TRBJ1-1; the match to TRBD1 covers 8 bases. CDR3 length: 15 amino acids. The V gene's germline CDR1 is MNHEY and CDR2 SMNVEV (reference sequence). CDR3: CASSTQSTGATGAFF. In DNA form, the CDR3 reads TGTGCCAGCAGTACCCAATCGACAGGGGCAACTGGAGCTTTCTTT.

In this sample, this clonotype turned up a few times. The gene calls are TRBV14 and TRBJ2-7, with D tentatively TRBD2 (6 bases). The CDR3 contains 11 residues. Trimming removed 4 bases from V and 7 bases from J, with 8 bases in between. Germline V gives CDR1 SGHDN, CDR2 FVKESK. The CDR3 loop reads CASSRGREQYF. The DNA of the CDR3 is TGTGCCAGCAGCCGTGGGAGGGAGCAGTACTTC.